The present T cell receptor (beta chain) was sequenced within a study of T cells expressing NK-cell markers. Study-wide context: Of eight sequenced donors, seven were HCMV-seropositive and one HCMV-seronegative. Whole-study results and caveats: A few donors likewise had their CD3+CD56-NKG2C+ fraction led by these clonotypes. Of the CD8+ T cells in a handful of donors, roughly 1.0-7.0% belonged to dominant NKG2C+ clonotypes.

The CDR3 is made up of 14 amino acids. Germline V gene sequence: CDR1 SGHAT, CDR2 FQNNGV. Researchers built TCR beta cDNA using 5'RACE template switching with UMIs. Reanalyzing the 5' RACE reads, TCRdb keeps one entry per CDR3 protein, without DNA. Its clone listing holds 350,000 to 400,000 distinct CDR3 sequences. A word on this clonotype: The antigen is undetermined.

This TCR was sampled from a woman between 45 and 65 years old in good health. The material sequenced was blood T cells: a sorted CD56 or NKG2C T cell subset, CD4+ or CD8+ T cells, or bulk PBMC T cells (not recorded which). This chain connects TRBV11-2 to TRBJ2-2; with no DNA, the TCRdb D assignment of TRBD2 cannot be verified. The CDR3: CASSRPDRTGELFF.